This T cell receptor (beta chain) was obtained from a study of radiation and T cells in renal cell carcinoma. Time point given: blood 2 weeks post-SBRT. This sample's treatment: 15 Gy SBRT to primary tumor, nephrectomy 4 weeks later. Serial blood draws occurred at baseline and 2 and 4 weeks post-SBRT. Germline V gene sequence: CDR1 SGHRS, CDR2 YFSETQ. V shed 5 bases and J 5 bases; nucleotides not matched to a gene: 14. The CDR3 loop spans 17 amino acids. The repertoire was sequenced with immunoSEQ multiplex PCR; TCRdb's copy has only in-frame clones and lacks some. Here the sample spans about 130,000 clones, more than 70% being singletons.

This sequence originates from a woman in her sixties or seventies with renal cell carcinoma. The sample here was blood, taken from a patient whose treatment included radiotherapy and nephrectomy. The genes are TRBV5-1 and TRBJ2-5, with 11 bases that match TRBD2. The DNA for the CDR3 is TGCGCCAGCAGTTATCGACTAGCGGGGTCTACGGGGGAGACCCAGTACTTC. Translation: CASSYRLAGSTGETQYF.